The 32 T cell receptor beta chains below come from one sample, sequenced in a study of T cell repertoires in cytomegalovirus infection. For these TCRs, the target antigens are not known. TCRdb re-derived calls from the reads in MiXCR, one entry per CDR3 protein. The data contain 570,000 or so distinct CDR3 sequences, over 35% of them singletons. The input for sequencing was cultured PBMCs, taken from culture after CMV antigen stimulation. These receptors were obtained from a human donor in good health (CMV status not recorded). Some clones in this sample may be carry-over from other donors' samples.

This clonotype has just a few counts. V and J are TRBV7-6 and TRBJ1-1; TRBD1 matches at 7 bases. Per the germline V gene, CDR1 is SGHVS and CDR2 is FNYEAQ. V was pared by 5 bases and J by 3 bases, with 9 bases of the junction left unmatched. This CDR3 is built from 15 residues. The CDR3 is CASSRGTAGYTEAFF. CDR3 bases: TGTGCCAGCAGCCGGGGGACAGCGGGTTACACTGAAGCTTTCTTT.

This clonotype occurred once. This chain uses TRBV3-1 with TRBJ2-5; D call uncertain. CDR1 is LGHDT and CDR2 is YNNKEL in the germline V gene (reference sequence). Deletions cut 2 bases from V and 0 bases from J, with 4 bases between. The CDR3 is 13 residues long. The CDR3 bases are TGTGCCAGCAGCCAACCGAACCAAGAGACCCAGTACTTC. It specifies CASSQPNQETQYF.

This chain uses TRBV20-1 with TRBJ2-1; 7 nucleotides agree with TRBD2. J gave up 2 bases and V 1 base, and 5 bases lay outside the gene matches. This CDR3 is 15 amino acids long. CDR1 and CDR2 (germline): DFQATT, SNEGSKA (reference sequence). The CDR3 DNA follows: TGCAGTGCTAGAGGGGGGGGGGTCCCCTACAATGAGCAGTTCTTC. The encoded protein is CSARGGGVPYNEQFF.

This clonotype was found a few times. This chain's CDR3 is CASSQDLDRGDEKLFF. The CDR3 coding sequence is TGTGCCAGCAGCCAAGATCTGGACAGGGGTGATGAAAAACTGTTTTTT. The chain uses TRBV4-2 and TRBJ1-4, with TRBD1 identical over 9 bases. This CDR3 comprises 16 residues. Germline V gene lookup returns CDR1 LGHNA and CDR2 YNFKEQ. The V segment lost 0 bases and the J segment 6 bases; nucleotides outside the gene matches: 5.

This clonotype showed up just a few times. The rearrangement joins TRBV11-2 to TRBJ2-2; 8 bases fit TRBD2. Germline values: CDR1 SGHAT, CDR2 FQNNGV. The CDR3 runs to 18 residues. V was clipped by 9 bases and J by 10 bases; unmatched bases: 25. The CDR3 is CASSRGGFTGTSGLELFF. DNA for the CDR3: TGTGCCAGTAGCCGGGGGGGATTTACCGGGACTAGTGGTTTGGAGCTGTTTTTT.

At least ten counts were recorded for this clonotype. J is TRBJ2-1 and V is TRBV7-2, with a weak D call TRBD2 (6 bases). The germline V gene encodes CDR1 SGHTA and CDR2 FQGNSA. This CDR3 has 15 amino acids. V shed 2 bases and J shed 3 bases, with 11 bases lying between them. CDR3 loop: CASSLLPAGYNEQFF. The CDR3 region has the DNA TGTGCCAGCAGCTTACTACCAGCGGGCTACAATGAGCAGTTCTTC. Together with reference TRBV7-2 and TRBJ2-1, the CDR3 gives the full variable domain: GAGVSQSPSNKVTEKGKDVELRCDPISGHTALYWYRQSLGQGLEFLIYFQGNSAPDKSGLPSDRFSAERTGGSVSTLTIQRTQQEDSAVYLCASSLLPAGYNEQFFGPGTRLTVL.

The chain is built from TRBV12-3 or TRBV12-4 and TRBJ2-7; 11 bases match TRBD2. The J segment lost 6 bases and the V segment lost 6 bases, leaving 10 bases of the junction unmatched. The CDR3 sequence is 15 residues long. The CDR3 protein is CASSPGTSGRGEQYF. The CDR3 region has the DNA TGTGCCAGCAGCCCCGGGACTAGCGGTCGGGGCGAGCAGTACTTC.

The chain links TRBV11-3 to TRBJ1-2, with 8 bases fitting TRBD1. J gave up 10 bases and V 5 bases, and 21 bases lay outside the gene matches. The CDR3 extends over 17 amino acids. Germline values: CDR1 SGHNT, CDR2 YENEEA. CDR3 coding DNA: TGTGCCAGCAGCCAATACCCCGGGGACAGGCCCGTAGTAGTCTACACCTTC. It encodes CASSQYPGDRPVVVYTF.

V gene TRBV10-3 combines with J gene TRBJ1-5; the D is unclear. The CDR3 contains 14 residues. The V and J ends lost 10 bases and 0 bases respectively, with 13 bases between them. Germline V lookup: CDR1 ENHRY, CDR2 SYGVKD. CDR3 sequence reads: CATRTDYSNQPQHF. DNA of the CDR3: TGTGCCACCCGGACGGATTATAGCAATCAGCCCCAGCATTTT.

V usage is TRBV6-1 and J usage is TRBJ2-3, with 7 bases lining up with TRBD2. Germline lookup yields CDR1 MNHNS and CDR2 SASEGT. J was trimmed by 6 bases and V by 0 bases; bases with no gene match: 0. This CDR3 contains 13 residues. CDR3 DNA sequence: TGTGCCAGCAGTGAAGCGCGGGGGGATACGCAGTATTTT. Amino acid sequence: CASSEARGDTQYF.

This clonotype has just a few counts. The chain carries TRBV10-3 and TRBJ2-3; D remains unclear. The CDR3 has 13 amino acids. Trimming left V 10 bases short and J 2 bases short, with 13 bases between. Germline assignment: CDR1 ENHRY and CDR2 SYGVKD. CDR3 sequence: CANRSPSTDTQYF. CDR3 DNA sequence: TGTGCCAACCGATCGCCCTCCACAGATACGCAGTATTTT.

The CDR3, as DNA: TGCAGCGTTGGGCGCTCAACCGGGACAGGGTATAAATTTGGCTACACCTTC. It encodes CSVGRSTGTGYKFGYTF. V usage is TRBV29-1 and J usage is TRBJ1-2, with 9 bases matching TRBD1. CDR3 length equals 17 residues. Germline loops: CDR1 SQVTM, CDR2 ANQGSEA. With 4 bases clipped from V and 7 bases from J, the junction kept 19 bases outside the gene matches.

This clonotype was detected a few times. The chain joins TRBV7-2 to TRBJ2-3; 8 positions agree with TRBD1. The germline gives CDR1 SGHTA, CDR2 FQGNSA. This CDR3 is built from 15 residues. After removal of 5 bases from V and 8 bases from J, the junction contained 12 bases not matched to a gene. As DNA, the CDR3 is TGTGCCAGCAGCGCGGGACAGGCCGGGGTAGGTACGCAGTATTTT. It translates to CASSAGQAGVGTQYF.

The table lists this clonotype with many counts. V is TRBV7-2 and J is TRBJ2-3, with 10 bases matching TRBD2. The V segment lost 6 bases and the J segment 2 bases; nucleotides outside the gene matches: 8. The V gene's germline CDR1 is SGHTA and CDR2 FQGNSA. This CDR3 spans 16 amino acids. The CDR3 here is CASSDRLAGYTDTQYF. The DNA of the CDR3 is TGTGCCAGCAGTGACAGACTAGCGGGTTACACAGATACGCAGTATTTT.

This clonotype came up a few times. Written as DNA, the CDR3 is TGTGCCAGCAGCTTGGAGGCGGGCGGCGCTTCACCCCTCCACTTT. Protein sequence: CASSLEAGGASPLHF. The chain employs TRBV5-4 and TRBJ1-6; D gene unclear. The CDR3 length is 15 residues. CDR1 is SGHNT, CDR2 YYREEE, per germline (reference sequence). The ends were cut back, 0 bases at V and 9 bases at J, with 13 bases in the middle.

The genes are TRBV7-2 and TRBJ2-7; no reliable D call. The ends were cut back, 5 bases at V and 3 bases at J, with 11 bases in the middle. The CDR3 totals 13 residues. CDR1 and CDR2 (germline): SGHTA, FQGNSA. The CDR3 DNA reads as TGTGCCAGCAGCGCAAACGGAAACTACGAGCAGTACTTC. Translated: CASSANGNYEQYF.

The chain is built from TRBV6-5 and TRBJ2-1, with D unclear. CDR1 and CDR2 (germline): MNHEY, SVGAGI. This CDR3 region has 13 residues. Trimming left V 2 bases short and J 4 bases short, with 6 bases between. The CDR3 nucleotides are TGTGCCAGCAGTTACGGATGGTACAATGAGCAGTTCTTC. Its translation: CASSYGWYNEQFF.

The chain carries TRBV20-1 and TRBJ2-4; D not certain. V was clipped by 0 bases and J by 3 bases, with 6 bases between them. Germline CDR1 reads DFQATT; CDR2 reads SNEGSKA (reference sequence). There are 13 residues in the CDR3. CDR3 in DNA: TGCAGTGCTAGAGAAGTGGGCAAAAACATTCAGTACTTC. Amino acid sequence: CSAREVGKNIQYF.

V usage is TRBV10-3 and J usage is TRBJ1-5, with D maybe TRBD1 (5 bases). The CDR3 is 13 residues long. Trimming pared 10 bases from V and 2 bases from J, leaving 12 bases between. Germline CDR1 reads ENHRY; CDR2 reads SYGVKD. The CDR3 sequence: CATAGEGNQPQHF. In DNA, the CDR3 is TGTGCCACCGCGGGGGAGGGCAATCAGCCCCAGCATTTT.

CDR3 sequence: CSVEGTGGWNTEAFF. Written as DNA, the CDR3 is TGCAGCGTTGAAGGGACAGGGGGCTGGAACACTGAAGCTTTCTTT. This chain links TRBV29-1 with TRBJ1-1; 11 nucleotides match TRBD1. V gave up 1 base and J gave up 1 base; unmatched junction bases: 2. The CDR3 is 15 amino acids. CDR1 SQVTM and CDR2 ANQGSEA come from the germline V gene.

This chain uses TRBV7-4 with TRBJ2-7; D not resolved. Per germline, CDR1 SGHVT and CDR2 SQSDAQ. The ends were cut back, 4 bases at V and 2 bases at J, with 12 bases in the middle. The CDR3 is made up of 14 amino acids. The CDR3 DNA reads TGTGCCAGCAGCTCGCCCGGGTCTCCCTACGAGCAGTACTTC. As protein: CASSSPGSPYEQYF.

V and J are TRBV5-4 and TRBJ2-7; D gene unclear. The germline CDR1 and CDR2 sequences are SGHNT and YYREEE (reference sequence). Trimming stripped 4 bases from V and 3 bases from J, with 11 bases between. The CDR3 has 13 amino acids. The CDR3 loop reads CASSRSGYYEQYF. CDR3 in DNA: TGTGCCAGCAGCAGATCAGGATACTACGAGCAGTACTTC. Full variable domain (rest looked up from reference TRBV5-4 and TRBJ2-7): ETGVTQSPTHLIKTRGQQVTLRCSSQSGHNTVSWYQQALGQGPQFIFQYYREEENGRGNFPPRFSGLQFPNYSSELNVNALELDDSALYLCASSRSGYYEQYFGPGTRLTVT.

This clonotype was seen more than once but under ten times. The V and J genes are TRBV28 and TRBJ1-5, with a possible D match to TRBD1 (6 bases). Per germline, CDR1 MDHEN and CDR2 SYDVKM. Trimming left V 3 bases short and J 3 bases short, with 12 bases between. The CDR3 sequence is 15 residues long. Written as DNA, the CDR3 is TGTGCCAGCAGTTTTAAGGGGGATTACAATCAGCCCCAGCATTTT. Amino acids: CASSFKGDYNQPQHF. The full variable domain, completed using reference TRBV28 and TRBJ1-5, is DVKVTQSSRYLVKRTGEKVFLECVQDMDHENMFWYRQDPGLGLRLIYFSYDVKMKEKGDIPEGYSVSREKKERFSLILESASTNQTSMYLCASSFKGDYNQPQHFGDGTRLSIL.

This sequence joins TRBV20-1 and TRBJ2-5; D call uncertain. Germline V gives CDR1 DFQATT, CDR2 SNEGSKA (reference sequence). Trimming removed 3 bases at V and 5 bases at J, with 13 bases between. This CDR3 region has 13 residues. CDR3 residues: CSASGWVEETQYF. DNA of the CDR3: TGCAGTGCTAGTGGCTGGGTCGAGGAGACCCAGTACTTC.

The table lists this clonotype with a few counts. The genes are TRBV7-2 and TRBJ1-6, with a tentative D call TRBD1 (5 bases). Germline V lookup: CDR1 SGHTA, CDR2 FQGNSA. The CDR3 loop spans 15 amino acids. V dropped 6 bases and J dropped 8 bases, with 17 bases sitting between them. The CDR3 reads CASSLKTGTYSPLHF. In DNA, the CDR3 is TGTGCCAGCAGTCTGAAAACCGGGACTTATTCACCCCTCCACTTT.

Written as DNA, the CDR3 is TGTGCCAGCAGCGAGTTACAGGGTGGCGAGACCCAGTACTTC. This codes for CASSELQGGETQYF. The chain links TRBV9 to TRBJ2-5; possible D gene TRBD1, 6 bases. The CDR3 totals 14 residues. V was clipped by 3 bases and J by 5 bases, with 14 bases between them. CDR1 is SGDLS and CDR2 is YYNGEE in the germline V gene.

This clonotype was detected only a few times. The J gene is TRBJ1-1, the V gene TRBV2; no definite D call. The CDR3 covers 14 residues. V was cut by 2 bases and J by 0 bases, with 7 bases left in between. Germline V gene data show CDR1 as SNHLY and CDR2 as FYNNEI. The CDR3 region is CASSESWMNTEAFF. The CDR3, as DNA: TGTGCCAGCAGTGAATCTTGGATGAACACTGAAGCTTTCTTT.

The V and J genes are TRBV6-6 and TRBJ1-2; D uncertain. The V and J ends lost 7 bases and 1 base respectively, with 4 bases between them. The CDR3 extends over 11 amino acids. Per the germline V gene, CDR1 is MNHNY and CDR2 is SVGAGI (reference sequence). The CDR3: CASKNNYGYTF. For the CDR3, the DNA is TGTGCCAGCAAGAATAACTATGGCTACACCTTC.

The CDR3 is CASSLRITGAGNTIYF. The CDR3 DNA reads TGTGCCAGCAGTTTAAGGATAACAGGGGCTGGAAACACCATATATTTT. The rearrangement links TRBV12-3 or TRBV12-4 to TRBJ1-3; 7 positions match TRBD1. J lost 2 bases, V lost 2 bases, and 6 bases had no gene match. The CDR3 has 16 residues.

The chain couples TRBV7-7 to TRBJ2-7, with D maybe TRBD2 (5 bases). V gave up 3 bases and J gave up 7 bases, with 13 bases separating them. The germline V gene encodes CDR1 SSHAT and CDR2 FNYEAQ (reference sequence). The CDR3 runs 13 residues. CDR3 sequence: CASSFEPTGEQYF. DNA of the CDR3: TGTGCCAGCAGCTTCGAACCTACGGGAGAGCAGTACTTC.

V is TRBV15 and J is TRBJ2-7, with TRBD2 as a possible D gene (6 bases). CDR3 length: 17 amino acids. V lost 3 bases and J 4 bases, leaving 22 bases between the germline ends. Germline loops: CDR1 LNHNV, CDR2 YYDKDF (reference sequence). The CDR3 coding sequence is TGTGCCACCAGCAGCCAGCCGGGGCGGCGGGAAAAATACGAGCAGTACTTC. This sequence encodes CATSSQPGRREKYEQYF. Full variable domain (rest looked up from reference TRBV15 and TRBJ2-7): DAMVIQNPRYQVTQFGKPVTLSCSQTLNHNVMYWYQQKSSQAPKLLFHYYDKDFNNEADTPDNFQSRRPNTSFCFLDIRSPGLGDTAMYLCATSSQPGRREKYEQYFGPGTRLTVT.

V gene TRBV7-9 combines with J gene TRBJ2-7; TRBD1 agrees at 7 bases. CDR1 is SEHNR and CDR2 is FQNEAQ in the germline V gene (reference sequence). There are 15 residues in the CDR3. With 1 base clipped from V and 2 bases from J, the junction kept 5 bases outside the gene matches. The CDR3 coding sequence is TGTGCCAGCAGCTTAGGGTGGACAGGACCCTACGAGCAGTACTTC. The encoded protein is CASSLGWTGPYEQYF.